This T cell receptor beta chain was recorded in a study of identical twins. This CDR3 has 16 residues. The germline gives CDR1 DFQATT, CDR2 SNEGSKA (reference sequence). The V gene lost 3 bases and the J gene lost 0 bases, with 15 bases spanning the gap. Everyone who donated was a healthy Caucasian. TCRdb re-derived calls from the 5' RACE reads in MiXCR, one entry per CDR3 protein. The table lists 400,000 to 600,000 distinct CDR3 sequences, more than 20% of them singletons. In addition, the sample was reused for a study of yellow fever vaccine responses in identical twins.

The sequence came from a woman under 30 in good health. This chain joins TRBV20-1 and TRBJ2-1; D may match TRBD1 or TRBD2 (5 bases each). The sample consisted of CD4+ T cells sorted from blood. The CDR3 nucleotides are TGCAGTGCTAGGACGGGGCGTCAGAGCTCCTACAATGAGCAGTTCTTC. Encoded protein: CSARTGRQSSYNEQFF.